Reported below is one T cell receptor beta chain. This sample is drawn from a study of T cells after yellow fever vaccination. From germline, CDR1 is MNHEY and CDR2 SVGEGT. V shed 6 bases and J shed 0 bases, with 16 bases lying between them. The CDR3 runs 16 residues. TCRdb fed the 5' RACE reads into MiXCR, producing one record per CDR3 protein. The sample shows 170,000 or so distinct CDR3 sequences, over 7% of them seen only once. The sample consisted of CD8+ T cells sorted from PBMCs, taken 45 days after the yellow fever booster vaccination. This rearrangement joins TRBV6-2 or TRBV6-3 to TRBJ2-3; either TRBD1 or TRBD2 may fit D (5 bases each). The TCR was taken from a man in his late teens or twenties who received the YFV17D yellow fever vaccine. The CDR3: CASSPGTESSTDTQYF. The CDR3 DNA reads TGTGCCAGCAGCCCCGGGACGGAATCTAGCACAGATACGCAGTATTTT.